This entry concerns a single TCR beta chain. Its antigen is not yet known. No base-level quality is on record; no much larger clone is a single base apart. Collaborating institutions collected whole blood in K2EDTA tubes following their own protocols. For TCRbeta analysis, collaborator samples were shipped as frozen whole blood, as isolated PBMCs, or as DNA extracted from either sample type. V was cut back by 4 bases and J by 4 bases, leaving a gap of 6 bases between them. The CDR3 sequence holds 11 residues, the cysteine and phenylalanine included. The kept DNA is CDR3 alone, 33 bases in frame from the first base. The CDR1 and CDR2 encoded by the germline V gene (reference sequence) are SGHNT and YYREEE. This sample was included in a study of blood T cell repertoires in COVID-19 (dated by TCRdb to between 2020 and 2021). For the wider study: Collaborator samples came from the United States, Italy and Spain and covered acute and convalescent phases of COVID-19. The material from the prospective study consisted of cDNA or gDNA derived from T cells, B-cell-depleted T cells, or PBMCs. Subjects who had been exposed to COVID-19, were actively infected with it, or had recovered from it provided the deeply sampled blood TCRbeta repertoires that made up the dataset. A freely available public database, intended as a resource for researchers studying the immune response to SARS-CoV-2, is where the repertoires were released. The samples were drawn from the first 160 participants of the ongoing ImmuneRACE study and from 1,254 subjects provided by 6 global collaborators. Nearly every sample came with metadata listing a de-identified subject ID, COVID-19 status, age in years and sex. Where available, HLA class I and class II types were obtained from metadata supplied by the sample provider rather than from assay-based typing.

TCRbeta CDR3 regions were amplified from genomic DNA by means of the immunoSEQ Assay, a bias-controlled multiplex PCR. The published analysis was carried out like this. The number of nucleated cells in each sample was estimated by amplification of reference gene primers within the assay. To quantify the absolute abundance of each unique TCRbeta CDR3 rearrangement, sequence reads were collapsed and filtered. For each sample, productive Simpson clonality was calculated as the square root of Simpson's diversity index over productive rearrangements. TCRdb's version of the immuneACCESS table is confined to in-frame rearrangements and falls short of the full clone set. An unresolved V gene accounts for under half of the shortfall where checked; the remainder is of unknown origin. That table is the source of V, J and clone size, and D and trimming were worked out from the DNA. For this sample the table gives about 55,000 clones, of which around 83% were detected only once. About 2% of the sample is in the top ten clones.

Points the paper makes about the study in general: Clinical and demographic metadata were provided uncurated, with the amount varying by source and participant.

This sequence uses TRBV5-4 and TRBJ2-7; the D gene identity is not certain. Input material: peripheral blood. This clonotype was sampled from a woman aged 60-75 years with acute or convalescent COVID-19. The sequence in DNA is TGTGCCAGCAGCGAAGCTTACGAGCAGTACTTC. It specifies CASSEAYEQYF.